Listed below are T cell receptor beta chains from one sample, sequenced in a study of identical twins. TCRdb ran MiXCR on the 5' RACE reads and lists one entry per CDR3 protein. The sample gives roughly 1,500,000 distinct CDR3 sequences, under 35% of which show up once; around 0.25% is in the top ten. Material: cord blood. Source of these receptors: a newborn girl in good health. Both conserved end residues are part of each CDR3. The D gene is left open where the match is weak. Not all rows give a size; the values are once, few, many and, for expanded clones, a class.

J gene: TRBJ2-7; D gene: TRBD1; V gene: TRBV6-6; clone size: few; CDR3 DNA: TGTGCCAGCAGACCCGGGACAGGGATCGAGCAGTACTTC; CDR3 protein: CASRPGTGIEQYF
J gene: TRBJ2-3; D gene: TRBD2; V gene: TRBV20-1; clone size: -; CDR3 DNA: TGCAGTGCTCCACCTCCGGCAGGTAGGGCGGGAGCAGATACGCAGTATTTT; CDR3 protein: CSAPPPAGRAGADTQYF
J gene: TRBJ1-2; D gene: -; V gene: TRBV29-1; clone size: many; CDR3 DNA: TGCAGCGTGCTGGGGACGGCTAACTATGGCTACACCTTC; CDR3 protein: CSVLGTANYGYTF
J gene: TRBJ2-1; D gene: TRBD2; V gene: TRBV24-1; clone size: few; CDR3 DNA: TGTGCCACCAGTGATTTGGGGGGGGGAGGTTTCAATGAGCAGTTCTTC; CDR3 protein: CATSDLGGGGFNEQFF
J gene: TRBJ1-1; D gene: -; V gene: TRBV4-1; clone size: -; CDR3 DNA: TGCGCCAGCAGCCAAGTAGGGCCCACTGAAGCTTTCTTT; CDR3 protein: CASSQVGPTEAFF
J gene: TRBJ1-6; D gene: TRBD1; V gene: TRBV27; clone size: -; CDR3 DNA: TGTGCCAGCAGACGGACAGGGTGGAATTCACCCCTCCACTTT; CDR3 protein: CASRRTGWNSPLHF
J gene: TRBJ1-2; D gene: -; V gene: TRBV6-6; clone size: -; CDR3 DNA: TGTGCCAGCAGTTACGACGGGGGGCTCATCTATGGCTACACCTTC; CDR3 protein: CASSYDGGLIYGYTF
J gene: TRBJ1-5; D gene: -; V gene: TRBV10-3; clone size: -; CDR3 DNA: TGTGCCATCAGTGACAGGGTCGATCAGCCCCAGCATTTT; CDR3 protein: CAISDRVDQPQHF
J gene: TRBJ1-2; D gene: -; V gene: TRBV29-1; clone size: -; CDR3 DNA: TGCAGCATCTCCGGGGCCTTGAGGGCCTTAGCGAGTGGCTACACCTTC; CDR3 protein: CSISGALRALASGYTF
J gene: TRBJ1-1; D gene: -; V gene: TRBV10-3; clone size: -; CDR3 DNA: TGTGCCATCAGTGAGTCTTCGGCGCCTGAAGCTTTCTTT; CDR3 protein: CAISESSAPEAFF
J gene: TRBJ1-5; D gene: -; V gene: TRBV7-8; clone size: -; CDR3 DNA: TGCGCCAGCAGCTCACTCAGAGTGAGTCAGCCCCAGCATTTT; CDR3 protein: CASSSLRVSQPQHF
J gene: TRBJ2-1; D gene: TRBD2; V gene: TRBV4-2; clone size: few; CDR3 DNA: TGTGCCAGCAGCCAAGACTGGCGGGGGGGCCACGATGAGCAGTTCTTC; CDR3 protein: CASSQDWRGGHDEQFF
J gene: TRBJ1-1; D gene: TRBD1; V gene: TRBV20-1; clone size: -; CDR3 DNA: TGCAGTGCTAGCCCAGGGGGGACAGCGGTTAAGAACACTGAAGCTTTCTTT; CDR3 protein: CSASPGGTAVKNTEAFF
J gene: TRBJ2-7; D gene: -; V gene: TRBV28; clone size: -; CDR3 DNA: TGTGCCAGCAGCCCAATGGTCTACGAGCAGTACTTC; CDR3 protein: CASSPMVYEQYF